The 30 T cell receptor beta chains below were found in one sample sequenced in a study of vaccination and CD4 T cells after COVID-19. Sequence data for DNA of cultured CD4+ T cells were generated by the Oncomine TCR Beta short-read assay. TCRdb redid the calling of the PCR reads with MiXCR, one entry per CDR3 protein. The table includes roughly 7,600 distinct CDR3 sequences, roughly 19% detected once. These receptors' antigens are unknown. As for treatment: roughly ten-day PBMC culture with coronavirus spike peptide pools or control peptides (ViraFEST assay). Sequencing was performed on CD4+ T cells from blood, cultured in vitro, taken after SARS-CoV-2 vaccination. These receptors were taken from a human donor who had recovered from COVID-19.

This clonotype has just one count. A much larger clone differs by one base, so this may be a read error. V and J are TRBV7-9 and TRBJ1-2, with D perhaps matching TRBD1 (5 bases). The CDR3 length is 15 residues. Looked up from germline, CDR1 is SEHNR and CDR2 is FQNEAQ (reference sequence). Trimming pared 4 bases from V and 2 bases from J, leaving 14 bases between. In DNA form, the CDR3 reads TGTGCCAGCAGCTCCAGAAACAAGGGGAACTATGGCTACACCTTC. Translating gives CASSSRNKGNYGYTF.

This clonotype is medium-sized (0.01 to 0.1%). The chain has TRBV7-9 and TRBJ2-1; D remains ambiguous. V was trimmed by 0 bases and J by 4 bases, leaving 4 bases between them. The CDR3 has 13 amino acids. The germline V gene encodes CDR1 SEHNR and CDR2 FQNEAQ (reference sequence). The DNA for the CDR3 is TGTGCCAGCAGCTTAGCCGAGTACAATGAGCAGTTCTTC. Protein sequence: CASSLAEYNEQFF.

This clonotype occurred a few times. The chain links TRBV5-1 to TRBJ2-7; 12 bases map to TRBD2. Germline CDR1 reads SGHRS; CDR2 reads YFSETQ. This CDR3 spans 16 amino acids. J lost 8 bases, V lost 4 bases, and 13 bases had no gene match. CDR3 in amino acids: CASSPTLLTSGSKQYF. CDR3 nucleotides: TGCGCCAGCAGCCCCACGTTATTGACTAGCGGGAGTAAGCAGTACTTC. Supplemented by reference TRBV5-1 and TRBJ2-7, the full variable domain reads KAGVTQTPRYLIKTRGQQVTLSCSPISGHRSVSWYQQTPGQGLQFLFEYFSETQRNKGNFPGRFSGRQFSNSRSEMNVSTLELGDSALYLCASSPTLLTSGSKQYFGPGTRLTVT.

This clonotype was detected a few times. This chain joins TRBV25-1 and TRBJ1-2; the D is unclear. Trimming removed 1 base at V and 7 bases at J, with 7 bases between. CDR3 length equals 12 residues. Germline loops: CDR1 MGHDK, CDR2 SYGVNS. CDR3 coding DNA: TGTGCCAGCAGTGAATCAACGTCTGGCTACACCTTC. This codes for CASSESTSGYTF.

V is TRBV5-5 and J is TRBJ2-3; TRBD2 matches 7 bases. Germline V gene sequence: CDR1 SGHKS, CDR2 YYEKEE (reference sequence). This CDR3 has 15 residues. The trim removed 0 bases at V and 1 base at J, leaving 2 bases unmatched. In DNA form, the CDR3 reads TGTGCCAGCAGCTTGGCGCTAGCGGGCACAGATACGCAGTATTTT. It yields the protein CASSLALAGTDTQYF.

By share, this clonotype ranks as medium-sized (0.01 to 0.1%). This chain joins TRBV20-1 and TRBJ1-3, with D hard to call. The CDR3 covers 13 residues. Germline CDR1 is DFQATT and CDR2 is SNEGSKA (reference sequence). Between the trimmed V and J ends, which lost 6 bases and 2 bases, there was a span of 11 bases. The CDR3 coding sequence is TGCAGTGCCCCCCGGGCAGCTGGAAACACCATATATTTT. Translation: CSAPRAAGNTIYF.

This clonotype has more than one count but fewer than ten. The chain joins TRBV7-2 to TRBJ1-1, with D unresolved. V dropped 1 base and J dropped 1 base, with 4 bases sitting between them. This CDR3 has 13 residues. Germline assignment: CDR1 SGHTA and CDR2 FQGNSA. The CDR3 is CASSLGENTEAFF. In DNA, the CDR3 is TGTGCCAGCAGCTTAGGGGAGAACACTGAAGCTTTCTTT.

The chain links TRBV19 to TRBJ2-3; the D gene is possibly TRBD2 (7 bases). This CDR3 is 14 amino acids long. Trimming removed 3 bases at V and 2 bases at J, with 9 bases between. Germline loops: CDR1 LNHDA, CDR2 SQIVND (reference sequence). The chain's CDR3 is CASSIRGATDTQYF. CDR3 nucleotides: TGTGCCAGTAGTATTCGGGGGGCCACAGATACGCAGTATTTT.

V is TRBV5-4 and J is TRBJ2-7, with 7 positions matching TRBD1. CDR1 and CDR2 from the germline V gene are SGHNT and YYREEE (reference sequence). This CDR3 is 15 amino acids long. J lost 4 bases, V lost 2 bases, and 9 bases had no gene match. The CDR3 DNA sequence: TGTGCCAGCAGCTTTGGACAGGCGGGTACGTACGAGCAGTACTTC. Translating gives CASSFGQAGTYEQYF. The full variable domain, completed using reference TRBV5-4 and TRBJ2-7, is ETGVTQSPTHLIKTRGQQVTLRCSSQSGHNTVSWYQQALGQGPQFIFQYYREEENGRGNFPPRFSGLQFPNYSSELNVNALELDDSALYLCASSFGQAGTYEQYFGPGTRLTVT.

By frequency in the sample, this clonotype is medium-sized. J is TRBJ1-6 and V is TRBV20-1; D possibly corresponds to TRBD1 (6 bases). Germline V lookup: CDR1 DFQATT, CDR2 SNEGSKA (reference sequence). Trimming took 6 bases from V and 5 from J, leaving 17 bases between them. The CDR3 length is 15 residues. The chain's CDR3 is CSAQTAGADNSPLHF. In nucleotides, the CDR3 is TGCAGTGCCCAGACTGCGGGGGCCGATAATTCACCCCTCCACTTT.

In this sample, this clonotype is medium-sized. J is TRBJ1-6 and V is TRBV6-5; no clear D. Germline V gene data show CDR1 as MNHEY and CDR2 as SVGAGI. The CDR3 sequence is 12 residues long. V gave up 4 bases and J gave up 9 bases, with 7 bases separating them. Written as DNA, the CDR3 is TGTGCCAGCAGTTCCATGATTTCACCCCTCCACTTT. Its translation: CASSSMISPLHF.

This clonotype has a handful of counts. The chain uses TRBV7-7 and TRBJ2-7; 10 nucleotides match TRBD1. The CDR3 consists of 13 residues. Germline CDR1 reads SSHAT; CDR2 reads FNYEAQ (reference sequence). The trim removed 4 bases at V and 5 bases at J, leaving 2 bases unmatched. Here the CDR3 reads CASSSGQGNEQYF. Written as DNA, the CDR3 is TGTGCCAGCAGCTCGGGACAGGGGAACGAGCAGTACTTC.

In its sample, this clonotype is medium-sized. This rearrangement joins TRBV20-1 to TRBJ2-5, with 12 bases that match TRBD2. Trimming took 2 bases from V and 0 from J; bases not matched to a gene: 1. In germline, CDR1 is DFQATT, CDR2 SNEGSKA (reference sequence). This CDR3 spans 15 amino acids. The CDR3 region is CSARRLAGDQETQYF. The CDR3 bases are TGCAGTGCTAGAAGACTAGCGGGAGACCAAGAGACCCAGTACTTC.

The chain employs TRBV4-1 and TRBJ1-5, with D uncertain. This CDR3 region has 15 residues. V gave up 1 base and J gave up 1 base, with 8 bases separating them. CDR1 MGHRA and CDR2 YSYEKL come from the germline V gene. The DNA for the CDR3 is TGCGCCAGCAGCCAAGGGCAGGTCAGCAATCAGCCCCAGCATTTT. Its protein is CASSQGQVSNQPQHF.

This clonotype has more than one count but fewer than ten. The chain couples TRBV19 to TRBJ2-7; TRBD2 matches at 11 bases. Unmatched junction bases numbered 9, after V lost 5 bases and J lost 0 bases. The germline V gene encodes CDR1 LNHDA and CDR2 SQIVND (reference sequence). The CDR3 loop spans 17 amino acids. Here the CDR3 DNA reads TGTGCCAGTAGTCAGGCTAGCGGGAGGCCGAGCTCCTACGAGCAGTACTTC. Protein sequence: CASSQASGRPSSYEQYF.

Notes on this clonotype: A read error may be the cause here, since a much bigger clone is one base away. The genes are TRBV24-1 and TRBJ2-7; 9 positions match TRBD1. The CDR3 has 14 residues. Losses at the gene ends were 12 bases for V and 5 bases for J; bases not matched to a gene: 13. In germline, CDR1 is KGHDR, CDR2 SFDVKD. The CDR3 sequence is CAASGTGFVHEQYF. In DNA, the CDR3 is TGTGCCGCCTCCGGGACAGGGTTTGTCCACGAGCAGTACTTC.

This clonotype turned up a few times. CDR3 sequence: CASSLGRERIAEQYF. As DNA, the CDR3 is TGTGCCAGCAGCTTAGGGCGGGAGAGGATCGCCGAGCAGTACTTC. The J gene is TRBJ2-7, the V gene TRBV7-9; 7 bases are shared with TRBD2. V was clipped by 1 base and J by 6 bases; unmatched bases: 9. The CDR3 spans 15 residues. CDR1 and CDR2 (germline): SEHNR, FQNEAQ (reference sequence).

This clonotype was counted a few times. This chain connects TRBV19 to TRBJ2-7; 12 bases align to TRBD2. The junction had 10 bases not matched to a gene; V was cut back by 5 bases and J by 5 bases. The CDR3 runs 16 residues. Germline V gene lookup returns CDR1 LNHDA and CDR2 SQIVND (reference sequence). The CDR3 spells CASSRRTSGAVHEQYF. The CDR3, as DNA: TGTGCCAGTAGTCGGAGGACTAGCGGGGCCGTTCACGAGCAGTACTTC.

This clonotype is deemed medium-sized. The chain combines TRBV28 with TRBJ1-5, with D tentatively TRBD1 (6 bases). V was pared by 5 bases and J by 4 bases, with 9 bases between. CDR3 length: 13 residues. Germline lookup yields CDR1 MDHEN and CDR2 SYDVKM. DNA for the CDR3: TGTGCCAGCAGTGCGGACAGAAATCAGCCCCAGCATTTT. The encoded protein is CASSADRNQPQHF.

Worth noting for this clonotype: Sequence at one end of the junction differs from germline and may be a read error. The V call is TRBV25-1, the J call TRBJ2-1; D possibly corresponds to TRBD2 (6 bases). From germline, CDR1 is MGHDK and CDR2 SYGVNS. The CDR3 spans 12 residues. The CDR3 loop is CASSEPQAGPVF. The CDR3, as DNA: TGTGCCAGCAGTGAGCCCCAGGCGGGACCCGTCTTC.

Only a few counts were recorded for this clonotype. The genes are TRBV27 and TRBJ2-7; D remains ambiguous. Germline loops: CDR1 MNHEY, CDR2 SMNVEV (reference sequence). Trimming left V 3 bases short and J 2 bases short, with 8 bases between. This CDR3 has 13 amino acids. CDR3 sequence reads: CASSFQAPYEQYF. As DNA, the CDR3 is TGTGCCAGCAGTTTTCAAGCCCCCTACGAGCAGTACTTC.

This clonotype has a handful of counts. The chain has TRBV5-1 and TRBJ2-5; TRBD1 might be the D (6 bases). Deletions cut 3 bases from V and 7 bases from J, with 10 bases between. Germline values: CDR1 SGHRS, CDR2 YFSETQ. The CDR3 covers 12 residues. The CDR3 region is CASSSGHGTQYF. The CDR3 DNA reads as TGCGCCAGCAGCTCGGGACACGGGACCCAGTACTTC.

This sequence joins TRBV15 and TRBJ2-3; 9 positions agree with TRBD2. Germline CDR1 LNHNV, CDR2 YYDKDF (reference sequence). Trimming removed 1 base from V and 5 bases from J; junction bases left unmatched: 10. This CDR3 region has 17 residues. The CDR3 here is CATSRASSGGLRDTQYF. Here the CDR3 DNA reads TGTGCCACCAGCAGAGCTTCCAGCGGGGGGTTAAGAGATACGCAGTATTTT.

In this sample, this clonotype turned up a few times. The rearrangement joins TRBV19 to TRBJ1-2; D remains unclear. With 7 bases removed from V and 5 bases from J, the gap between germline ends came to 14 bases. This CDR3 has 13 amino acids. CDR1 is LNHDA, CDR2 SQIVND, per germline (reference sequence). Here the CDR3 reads CASTLNPPYGYTF. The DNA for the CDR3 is TGTGCCAGTACCCTAAACCCGCCTTATGGCTACACCTTC.

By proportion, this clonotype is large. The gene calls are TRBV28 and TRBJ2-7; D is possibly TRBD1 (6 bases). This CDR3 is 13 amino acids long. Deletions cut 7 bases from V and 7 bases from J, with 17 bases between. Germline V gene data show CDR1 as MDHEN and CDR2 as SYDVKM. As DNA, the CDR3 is TGTGCCAGCACCATTTACCAACAGGGAGAGCAGTACTTC. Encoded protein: CASTIYQQGEQYF.

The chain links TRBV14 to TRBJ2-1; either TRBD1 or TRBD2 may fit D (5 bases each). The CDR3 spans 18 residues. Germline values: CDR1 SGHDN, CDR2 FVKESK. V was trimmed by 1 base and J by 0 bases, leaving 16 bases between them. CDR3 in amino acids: CASSQGWGSLASYNEQFF. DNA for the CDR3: TGTGCCAGCAGCCAAGGATGGGGGAGTCTCGCCTCCTACAATGAGCAGTTCTTC.

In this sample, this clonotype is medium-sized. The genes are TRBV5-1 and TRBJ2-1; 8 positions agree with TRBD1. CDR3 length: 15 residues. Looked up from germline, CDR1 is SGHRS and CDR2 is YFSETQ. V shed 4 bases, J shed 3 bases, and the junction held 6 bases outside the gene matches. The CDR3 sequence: CASSPQGAVYNEQFF. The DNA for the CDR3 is TGCGCCAGCAGCCCGCAGGGGGCGGTCTACAATGAGCAGTTCTTC. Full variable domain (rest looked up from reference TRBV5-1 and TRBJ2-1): KAGVTQTPRYLIKTRGQQVTLSCSPISGHRSVSWYQQTPGQGLQFLFEYFSETQRNKGNFPGRFSGRQFSNSRSEMNVSTLELGDSALYLCASSPQGAVYNEQFFGPGTRLTVL.

As DNA, the CDR3 is TGTGCCAGCAGCTTGCCGCGGGGACCGAGTGCCTACGAGCAGTACTTC. It translates to CASSLPRGPSAYEQYF. The chain joins TRBV5-6 to TRBJ2-7; maybe TRBD2 (6 bases). This CDR3 is 16 amino acids long. Trimming shortened V by 1 base and J by 2 bases, and 16 bases separated the two germline ends. Germline V CDR1 and CDR2: SGHDT, YYEEEE.

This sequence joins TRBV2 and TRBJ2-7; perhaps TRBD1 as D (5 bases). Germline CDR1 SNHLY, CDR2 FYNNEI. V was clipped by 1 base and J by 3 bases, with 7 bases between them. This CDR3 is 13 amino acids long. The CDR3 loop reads CASSEGQHYEQYF. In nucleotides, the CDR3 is TGTGCCAGCAGTGAAGGACAGCACTACGAGCAGTACTTC.

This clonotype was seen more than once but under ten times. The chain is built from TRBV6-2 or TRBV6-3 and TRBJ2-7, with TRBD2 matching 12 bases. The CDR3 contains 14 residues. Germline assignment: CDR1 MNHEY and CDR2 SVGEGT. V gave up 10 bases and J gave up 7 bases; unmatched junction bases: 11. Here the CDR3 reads CATDGLAGTREQYF. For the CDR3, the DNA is TGTGCCACCGACGGACTAGCGGGGACTCGTGAGCAGTACTTC.